The sequence of this TCR beta chain was determined in a study of T cells after yellow fever vaccination. Overall study context: SMART-Seq v4 Ultra Low Input handled preparation of low-cell-number fractions. Study-level points and caveats: Although the secondary response was weaker, it peaked faster, at day 5 versus 15. Few clonotypes appeared in both CD4 and CD8 compartments.

They built TCR cDNA with 5'RACE template switching, a step that put in a universal primer site and UMIs. TCRdb redid the calling of the 5' RACE reads with MiXCR, one entry per CDR3 protein. The profile shows approximately 300,000 distinct CDR3 sequences, under 15% of them singletons. CDR1 and CDR2 from the germline V gene are MNHEY and SVGEGT. This CDR3 spans 14 amino acids. J gave up 6 bases and V 4 bases, and 8 bases lay outside the gene matches. With respect to this clonotype: The antigen is unknown.

The material was CD4+ T cells sorted from PBMCs, obtained 45 days after the yellow fever booster vaccination. The TCR sequence derives from a man aged 25 to 40 who received the YFV17D yellow fever vaccine. The rearrangement links TRBV6-2 or TRBV6-3 to TRBJ2-7; 8 nucleotides agree with TRBD1. The CDR3 loop is CASSLGAGGTEQYF. In DNA, the CDR3 is TGTGCCAGCAGTTTGGGAGCAGGGGGCACCGAGCAGTACTTC.